This T cell receptor (beta chain) comes out of a study of cytomegalovirus exposure and HLA in healthy donors. Study-wide background: As an earlier analysis found, roughly 180 million T cells yielded 100 million to 130 million unique TCR beta sequences.

The PCR was carried out with 60 Vbeta primers and 13 Jbeta primers. Assay: immunoSEQ multiplex PCR; the TCRdb copy retains only in-frame clones and omits some. The specimen's table records some 72,000 clones. With regard to this clone: Its antigen remains unidentified.

Findings and caveats of the study: As confirmed in vitro, three CMV-associated chains were specific for CMV antigens.

The clonotype was recovered from a middle-aged man in good health and CMV-seronegative. The sample consisted of PBMCs.

CDR3 nucleotide sequence: TGTGCCACCAGCTCTCGGGGGGGTCGGGAAAAACTGTTTTTT. Its translation: CATSSRGGREKLFF. V and J are TRBV15 and TRBJ1-4; a weak D match, TRBD1 (5 bases). Trimming took 5 bases from V and 8 from J, leaving 15 bases between them. CDR1 is LNHNV and CDR2 is YYDKDF in the germline V gene (reference sequence). This CDR3 region has 14 residues. The whole variable domain, filled in from reference TRBV15 and TRBJ1-4, reads DAMVIQNPRYQVTQFGKPVTLSCSQTLNHNVMYWYQQKSSQAPKLLFHYYDKDFNNEADTPDNFQSRRPNTSFCFLDIRSPGLGDTAMYLCATSSRGGREKLFFGSGTQLSVL.